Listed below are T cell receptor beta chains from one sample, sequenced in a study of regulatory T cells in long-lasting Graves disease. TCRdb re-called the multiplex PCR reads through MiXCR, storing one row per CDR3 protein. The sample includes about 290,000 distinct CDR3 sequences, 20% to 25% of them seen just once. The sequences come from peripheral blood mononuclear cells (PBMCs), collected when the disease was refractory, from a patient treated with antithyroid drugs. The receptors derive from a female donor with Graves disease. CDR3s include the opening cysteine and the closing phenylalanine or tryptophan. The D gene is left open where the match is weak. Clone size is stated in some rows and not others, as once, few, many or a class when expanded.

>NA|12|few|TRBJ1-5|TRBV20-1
CSARDRTADLHF
TGCAGTGCTAGAGATCGAACCGCAGACCTGCATTTT
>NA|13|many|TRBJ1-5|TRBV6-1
CASSQGHRRPQHF
TGTGCCAGCAGCCAGGGGCATCGTCGCCCCCAGCATTTT
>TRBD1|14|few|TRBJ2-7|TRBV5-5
CASSFQGDSYEQYF
TGTGCCAGCAGCTTTCAGGGGGACTCCTACGAGCAGTACTTC
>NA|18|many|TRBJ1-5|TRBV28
CASSLFIGASRRNQPQHF
TGTGCCAGCAGTTTGTTCATTGGTGCCTCGCGGCGCAATCAGCCCCAGCATTTT
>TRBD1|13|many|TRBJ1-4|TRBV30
CASDRDRGEKLFF
TGTGCCTCTGACAGGGATCGAGGTGAAAAACTGTTTTTT
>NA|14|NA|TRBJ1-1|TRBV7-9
CASSLDREVTEAFF
TGTGCCAGCAGCTTAGACAGGGAGGTCACTGAAGCTTTCTTT
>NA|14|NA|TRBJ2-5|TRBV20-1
CSAQSTSLEETQYF
TGCAGTGCGCAAAGTACTAGCCTGGAAGAGACCCAGTACTTC
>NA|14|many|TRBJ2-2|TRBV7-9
CASSPGRPTGELFF
TGTGCCAGCAGCCCTGGCAGGCCCACCGGGGAGCTGTTTTTT
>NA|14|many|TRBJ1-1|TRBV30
CAWREGVSVTEAFF
TGTGCCTGGAGGGAGGGGGTCTCGGTCACTGAAGCTTTCTTT
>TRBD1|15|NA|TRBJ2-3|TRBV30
CAWSVPGTGADTQYF
TGTGCCTGGAGTGTACCTGGGACAGGTGCAGATACGCAGTATTTT
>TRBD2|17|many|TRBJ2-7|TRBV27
CASSRPSTSGDSYEQYF
TGTGCCAGCAGTCGTCCTTCAACTAGCGGAGACTCCTACGAGCAGTACTTC
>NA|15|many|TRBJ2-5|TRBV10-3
CAISETGTTRETQYF
TGTGCCATCAGTGAGACGGGGACCACGCGAGAGACCCAGTACTTC
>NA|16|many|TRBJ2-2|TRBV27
CASSLQGPANTGELFF
TGTGCCAGCAGTCTCCAGGGGCCCGCGAACACCGGGGAGCTGTTTTTT
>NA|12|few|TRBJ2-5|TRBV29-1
CSVGTQQETQYF
TGCAGCGTAGGGACACAACAAGAGACCCAGTACTTC
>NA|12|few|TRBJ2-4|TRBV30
CAWSLAKNIQYF
TGTGCCTGGAGTTTGGCCAAAAACATTCAGTACTTC
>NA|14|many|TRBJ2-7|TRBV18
CASSPYPSSYEQYF
TGTGCCAGCTCACCGTACCCGAGCTCCTACGAGCAGTACTTC
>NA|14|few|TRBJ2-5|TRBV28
CASSRDTSQETQYF
TGTGCCAGCAGCCGGGACACTTCACAAGAGACCCAGTACTTC
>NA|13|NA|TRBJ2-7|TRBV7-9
CASSAGNSYEQYF
TGTGCCAGCAGTGCAGGGAACTCCTACGAGCAGTACTTC
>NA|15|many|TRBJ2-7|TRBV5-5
CASSFRSLATYEQYF
TGTGCCAGCAGCTTTAGGTCCTTGGCAACCTACGAGCAGTACTTC
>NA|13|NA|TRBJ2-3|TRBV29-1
CSVGSGPTDTQYF
TGCAGCGTTGGGTCGGGTCCCACAGATACGCAGTATTTT
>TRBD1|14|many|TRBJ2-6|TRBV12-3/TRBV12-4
CASSWTGLANVLTF
TGTGCCAGCAGTTGGACAGGGCTGGCCAACGTCCTGACTTTC
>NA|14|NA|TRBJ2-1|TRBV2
CASSPITSPNEQFF
TGTGCCAGCAGCCCGATAACCTCGCCCAATGAGCAGTTCTTC
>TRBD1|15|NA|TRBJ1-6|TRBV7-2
CASSPPGQGYSPLHF
TGTGCCAGCAGCCCGCCGGGACAGGGTTACTCACCCCTCCACTTT
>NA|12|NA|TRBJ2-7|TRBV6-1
CASSQQSYEQYF
TGTGCCAGCAGTCAGCAGAGCTACGAGCAGTACTTC
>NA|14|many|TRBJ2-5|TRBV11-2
CASSFEGYQETQYF
TGTGCCAGCAGCTTCGAGGGGTACCAAGAGACCCAGTACTTC
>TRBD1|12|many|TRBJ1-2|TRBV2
CASSQDRGGYTF
TGTGCCAGCAGCCAGGACAGGGGCGGCTACACCTTC
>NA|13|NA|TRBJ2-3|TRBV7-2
CASSLATEDTQYF
TGTGCCAGCAGCTTAGCAACGGAAGATACGCAGTATTTT